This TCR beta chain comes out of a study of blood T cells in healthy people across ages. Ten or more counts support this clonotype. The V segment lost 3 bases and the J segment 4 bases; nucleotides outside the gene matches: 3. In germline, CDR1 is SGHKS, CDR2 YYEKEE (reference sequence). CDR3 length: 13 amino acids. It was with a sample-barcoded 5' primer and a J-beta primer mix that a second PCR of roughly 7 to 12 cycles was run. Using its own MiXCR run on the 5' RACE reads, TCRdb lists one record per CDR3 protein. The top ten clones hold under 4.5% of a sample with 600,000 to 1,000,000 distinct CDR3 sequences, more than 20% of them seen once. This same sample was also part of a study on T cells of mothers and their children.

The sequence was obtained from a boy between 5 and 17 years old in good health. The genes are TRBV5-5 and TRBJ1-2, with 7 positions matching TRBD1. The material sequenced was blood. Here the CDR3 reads CASSSGQLYGYTF. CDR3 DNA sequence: TGTGCCAGCAGCTCGGGACAGCTCTATGGCTACACCTTC. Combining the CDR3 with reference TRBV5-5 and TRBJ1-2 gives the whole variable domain DAGVTQSPTHLIKTRGQQVTLRCSPISGHKSVSWYQQVLGQGPQFIFQYYEKEERGRGNFPDRFSARQFPNYSSELNVNALLLGDSALYLCASSSGQLYGYTFGSGTRLTVV.